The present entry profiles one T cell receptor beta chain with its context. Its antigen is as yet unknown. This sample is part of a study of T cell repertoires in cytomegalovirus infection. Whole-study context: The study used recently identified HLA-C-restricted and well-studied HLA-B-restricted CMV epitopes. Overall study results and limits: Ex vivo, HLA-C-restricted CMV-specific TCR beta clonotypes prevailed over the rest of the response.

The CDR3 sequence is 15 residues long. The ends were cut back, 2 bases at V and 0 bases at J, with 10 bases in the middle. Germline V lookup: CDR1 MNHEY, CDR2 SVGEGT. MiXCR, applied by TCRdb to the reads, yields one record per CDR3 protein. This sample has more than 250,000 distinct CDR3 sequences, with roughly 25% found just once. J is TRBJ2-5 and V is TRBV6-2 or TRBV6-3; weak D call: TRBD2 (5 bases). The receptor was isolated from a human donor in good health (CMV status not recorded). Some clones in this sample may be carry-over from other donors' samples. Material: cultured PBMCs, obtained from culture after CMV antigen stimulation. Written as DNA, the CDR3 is TGTGCCAGCAGTTACGATCAGGACTACCAAGAGACCCAGTACTTC. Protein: CASSYDQDYQETQYF.